Listed below are T cell receptor beta chains from one sample, sequenced in a study of Ad26.COV2.S vaccination and SARS-CoV-2 variants. This table comes from immunoSEQ multiplex PCR, and its TCRdb copy is limited to in-frame clones, with some not included. The sample holds 150,000 to 200,000 clones; around nine tenths are singletons and the top ten take about 5.9%. Material: peripheral blood, obtained after recovery from COVID-19. The receptors shown here come from a human donor who had recovered from COVID-19. Both conserved end residues are part of each CDR3. A D gene is named only where the DNA matches it firmly. Only part of the rows carry a size: once, few, many, or a class if the clone is expanded.

>once|15|TRBJ1-4|.|TRBV11-2
CASSLWHATNEKLFF
TGTGCCAGCAGCTTATGGCACGCAACTAATGAAAAACTGTTTTTT
>.|11|TRBJ2-7|.|TRBV11-2
CASSLDGPQYF
TGTGCCAGCAGCTTAGATGGGCCGCAGTACTTC
>.|14|TRBJ2-7|.|TRBV18
CASSPGAESYEQYF
TGTGCCAGCTCACCCGGGGCTGAATCCTACGAGCAGTACTTC
>.|16|TRBJ2-2|.|TRBV7-8
CASSSGRRATAGELFF
TGTGCCAGCAGCTCAGGGCGGCGCGCGACGGCCGGGGAGCTGTTTTTT
>.|13|TRBJ1-1|.|TRBV29-1
CSVARRSDTEAFF
TGCAGCGTTGCTCGGAGGTCTGACACTGAAGCTTTCTTT
>.|14|TRBJ2-7|.|TRBV6-5
CASSYFGPFNEQYF
TGTGCCAGCAGTTACTTTGGGCCCTTCAACGAGCAGTACTTC
>.|18|TRBJ2-1|TRBD2|TRBV10-3
CAISDSGGGGRAPYEQFF
TGTGCCATCAGCGACTCCGGCGGGGGAGGGAGGGCCCCTTATGAGCAGTTCTTC
>.|14|TRBJ1-3|.|TRBV7-8
CASPQQRSGNTIYF
TGTGCCAGCCCACAACAACGTAGTGGAAACACCATATATTTT
>.|17|TRBJ2-1|TRBD2|TRBV15
CATSRDLRLAGAREQFF
TGTGCCACCAGCAGAGATTTGAGACTAGCGGGAGCACGGGAGCAGTTCTTC
>once|15|TRBJ1-4|TRBD1|TRBV6-5
CASSKGQETNEKLFF
TGTGCCAGCAGCAAGGGACAGGAGACTAATGAAAAACTGTTTTTT
>.|15|TRBJ2-3|TRBD2|TRBV9
CASSVVASGADTQYF
TGTGCCAGCAGCGTAGTGGCTAGCGGGGCAGATACGCAGTATTTT
>.|14|TRBJ2-3|.|TRBV29-1
CSAKQGSATDTQYF
TGCAGCGCTAAGCAGGGGAGCGCGACAGATACGCAGTATTTT
>.|13|TRBJ2-7|.|TRBV29-1
CSVEGGQGAEQYF
TGCAGCGTTGAGGGGGGGCAAGGGGCCGAGCAGTACTTC
>.|11|TRBJ2-7|.|TRBV27
CASSSYYEQYF
TGTGCCAGCAGCTCTTATTACGAGCAGTACTTC
>.|17|TRBJ1-5|TRBD1|TRBV6-2/TRBV6-3
CASSYSLGQGGNQPQHF
TGTGCCAGCAGCTACTCCCTGGGACAGGGCGGAAATCAGCCCCAGCATTTT
>.|16|TRBJ1-2|.|TRBV9
CASSVPRSGYNYGYTF
TGTGCCAGCAGCGTACCCAGGTCCGGCTATAACTATGGCTACACCTTC
>.|16|TRBJ1-3|.|TRBV5-6
CASSLFSGAGGNTIYF
TGTGCCAGCAGCTTGTTCTCAGGGGCAGGTGGAAACACCATATATTTT
>.|11|TRBJ2-1|.|TRBV30
CAWSFGNEQFF
TGTGCCTGGAGTTTTGGCAATGAGCAGTTCTTC
>.|15|TRBJ2-3|.|TRBV28
CASSGPGTSTDTQYF
TGTGCCAGCAGTGGGCCTGGGACTAGCACAGATACGCAGTATTTT
>.|14|TRBJ2-3|TRBD1|TRBV19
CASSEGQGADTQYF
TGTGCCAGTAGTGAAGGACAGGGTGCAGATACGCAGTATTTT
>few|14|TRBJ1-2|.|TRBV7-2
CASSLGPGADGYTF
TGTGCCAGCAGCTTAGGGCCGGGGGCGGATGGCTACACCTTC
>.|15|TRBJ1-2|.|TRBV7-2
CASSLDPMGDYGYTF
TGTGCCAGCAGCTTAGACCCGATGGGGGACTATGGCTACACCTTC
>.|14|TRBJ1-5|.|TRBV6-5
CASSNGGRNQPQHF
TGTGCCAGCAGCAACGGGGGTCGCAATCAGCCCCAGCATTTT
>.|16|TRBJ2-5|.|TRBV6-5
CASSYIAPTGGETQYF
TGTGCCAGCAGTTACATAGCCCCGACTGGGGGGGAGACCCAGTACTTC
>.|15|TRBJ1-1|TRBD1|TRBV2
CASSAQGAGNTEAFF
TGTGCCAGCAGCGCCCAGGGGGCGGGAAACACTGAAGCTTTCTTT
>.|14|TRBJ1-3|.|TRBV5-1
CASSLEGLGNTIYF
TGCGCCAGCAGCTTGGAAGGGCTCGGAAACACCATATATTTT
>.|13|TRBJ1-2|.|TRBV2
CASRDTPNYGYTF
TGTGCCAGCCGGGACACCCCTAACTATGGCTACACCTTC
>.|16|TRBJ2-2|TRBD2|TRBV30
CAWSGGTSGPTGELFF
TGTGCCTGGAGCGGCGGGACTAGCGGTCCTACCGGGGAGCTGTTTTTT
>.|18|TRBJ2-7|TRBD2|TRBV18
CASSPGLVGLATSYEQYF
TGTGCCAGCTCACCAGGGCTCGTGGGACTAGCGACTAGCTACGAGCAGTACTTC
>.|16|TRBJ2-3|TRBD2|TRBV7-3
CASSSGLAGGTDTQYF
TGTGCCAGCAGCTCCGGACTAGCGGGGGGAACAGATACGCAGTATTTT
>few|16|TRBJ2-5|TRBD1|TRBV4-1
CASSLHRRTGGETQYF
TGCGCCAGCAGCCTCCACCGGCGGACAGGGGGGGAGACCCAGTACTTC
>.|13|TRBJ2-7|.|TRBV3-1/TRBV3-2
CASSQDGHFEQYF
TGTGCCAGCAGCCAAGATGGGCACTTTGAGCAGTACTTC
>once|16|TRBJ2-5|TRBD2|TRBV11-2
CASSRTSGGPWETQYF
TGTGCCAGCAGCCGGACTAGCGGGGGGCCCTGGGAGACCCAGTACTTC
>.|16|TRBJ1-5|TRBD1|TRBV2
CASSDGTGVSNQPQHF
TGTGCCAGCAGTGACGGCACAGGGGTGAGCAATCAGCCCCAGCATTTT
>.|17|TRBJ1-3|.|TRBV15
CATSSQKQGLAGNTIYF
TGTGCCACCAGCAGCCAAAAACAGGGATTAGCTGGAAACACCATATATTTT
>.|19|TRBJ2-3|.|TRBV11-2
CASSLGPHLGHASTDTQYF
TGTGCCAGCAGCTTAGGCCCCCATCTGGGCCATGCTAGCACAGATACGCAGTATTTT
>.|14|TRBJ2-5|.|TRBV9
CASSVQGGEETQYF
TGTGCCAGCAGCGTTCAAGGGGGTGAAGAGACCCAGTACTTC
>once|14|TRBJ2-6|.|TRBV15
CATSSPSGANVLTF
TGTGCCACCAGCAGTCCCTCTGGGGCCAACGTCCTGACTTTC
>.|15|TRBJ2-5|TRBD1|TRBV5-8
CASSQGQVLQETQYF
TGTGCCAGCAGCCAGGGACAGGTGCTCCAAGAGACCCAGTACTTC
>.|12|TRBJ2-7|.|TRBV30
CAWSLKGGEQYF
TGTGCCTGGAGTCTTAAGGGGGGTGAGCAGTACTTC
>.|14|TRBJ2-1|.|TRBV27
CASSFWGGADEQFF
TGTGCCAGCAGTTTTTGGGGGGGGGCAGATGAGCAGTTCTTC
>.|15|TRBJ1-2|.|TRBV3-1/TRBV3-2
CASSHTTERSYGYTF
TGTGCCAGCAGCCACACCACCGAAAGAAGCTATGGCTACACCTTC
>once|14|TRBJ1-4|.|TRBV5-1
CASSPGGGNEKLFF
TGCGCCAGCAGCCCTGGAGGGGGTAATGAAAAACTGTTTTTT
>.|13|TRBJ2-7|.|TRBV6-5
CASSNLDSYEQYF
TGTGCCAGCAGTAACTTAGATTCCTACGAGCAGTACTTC
>once|16|TRBJ2-1|.|TRBV27
CASSLSPAARNNEQFF
TGTGCCAGCAGTCTATCCCCGGCAGCCCGAAACAATGAGCAGTTCTTC
>once|18|TRBJ1-5|TRBD1|TRBV19
CASNLGRDRGSKSQPQHF
TGTGCCAGTAATTTGGGCCGGGACAGGGGGAGTAAGAGTCAGCCCCAGCATTTT
>.|16|TRBJ1-4|TRBD1|TRBV5-5
CASSLGVGQGNEKLFF
TGTGCCAGCAGCTTGGGAGTGGGACAGGGTAATGAAAAACTGTTTTTT
>.|14|TRBJ1-4|.|TRBV7-9
CASSLATGSEKLFF
TGTGCCAGCAGCTTAGCTACAGGTAGTGAAAAACTGTTTTTT
>many|18|TRBJ2-7|TRBD2|TRBV18
CASSPTASGPGGSYEQYF
TGTGCCAGCTCACCAACGGCTAGCGGGCCGGGCGGCTCCTACGAGCAGTACTTC
>.|14|TRBJ1-5|.|TRBV2
CASRQGDSNQPQHF
TGTGCCAGCAGACAGGGTGATAGCAATCAGCCCCAGCATTTT
>.|15|TRBJ1-4|TRBD1|TRBV7-9
CASSLGDRVYEKLFF
TGTGCCAGCAGCTTAGGGGACAGGGTCTATGAAAAACTGTTTTTT
>.|15|TRBJ2-1|TRBD2|TRBV11-2
CASSLVSGGADEQFF
TGTGCCAGCAGCTTAGTTAGCGGGGGGGCCGATGAGCAGTTCTTC
>.|12|TRBJ2-7|.|TRBV11-2
CASSWPGDEQYF
TGTGCCAGCAGCTGGCCGGGGGACGAGCAGTACTTC
>.|13|TRBJ1-1|.|TRBV6-5
CASSSATGTEAFF
TGTGCCAGCAGTTCTGCTACAGGAACTGAAGCTTTCTTT